This T cell receptor (beta chain) was recorded in a study of cytomegalovirus exposure and HLA in healthy donors. The CDR3 length is 14 residues. The germline V gene encodes CDR1 MDHEN and CDR2 SYDVKM. The ends were cut back, 4 bases at V and 6 bases at J, with 13 bases in the middle. The assay was immunoSEQ multiplex PCR, and TCRdb's table has in-frame clones only and misses some. The table shows some 59,000 clones, with more than 70% occurring only once. The sequencing input was PBMCs. The clonotype originates from a woman aged 18-29 years in good health and CMV-seropositive. The chain is built from TRBV28 and TRBJ1-5, with D maybe TRBD1 (6 bases). The CDR3 protein is CASSSGGAGQPQHF. The CDR3 coding sequence is TGTGCCAGCAGTTCCGGGGGGGCAGGTCAGCCCCAGCATTTT.